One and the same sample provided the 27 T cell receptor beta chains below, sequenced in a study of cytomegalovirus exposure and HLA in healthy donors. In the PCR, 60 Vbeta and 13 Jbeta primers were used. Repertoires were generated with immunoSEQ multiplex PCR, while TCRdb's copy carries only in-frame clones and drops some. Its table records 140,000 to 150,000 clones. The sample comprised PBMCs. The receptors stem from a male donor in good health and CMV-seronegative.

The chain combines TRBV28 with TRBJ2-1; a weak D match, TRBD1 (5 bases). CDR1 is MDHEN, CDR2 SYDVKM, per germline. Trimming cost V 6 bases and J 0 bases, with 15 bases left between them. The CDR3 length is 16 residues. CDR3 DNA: TGTGCCAGCAGCGAAGACAGTTCCTTCTCCTACAATGAGCAGTTCTTC. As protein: CASSEDSSFSYNEQFF.

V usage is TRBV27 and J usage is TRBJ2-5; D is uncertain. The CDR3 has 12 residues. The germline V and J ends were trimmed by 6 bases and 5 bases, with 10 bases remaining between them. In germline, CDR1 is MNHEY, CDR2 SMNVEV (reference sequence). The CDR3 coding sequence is TGTGCCAGCAGCCGCCCCCGGGAGACCCAGTACTTC. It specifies CASSRPRETQYF.

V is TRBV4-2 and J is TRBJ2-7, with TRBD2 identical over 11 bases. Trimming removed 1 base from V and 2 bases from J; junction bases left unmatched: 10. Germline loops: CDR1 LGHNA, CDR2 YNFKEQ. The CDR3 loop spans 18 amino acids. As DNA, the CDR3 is TGTGCCAGCAGCCAAGGGCCGACTAGCGGGGTGAGCGCCTACGAGCAGTACTTC. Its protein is CASSQGPTSGVSAYEQYF.

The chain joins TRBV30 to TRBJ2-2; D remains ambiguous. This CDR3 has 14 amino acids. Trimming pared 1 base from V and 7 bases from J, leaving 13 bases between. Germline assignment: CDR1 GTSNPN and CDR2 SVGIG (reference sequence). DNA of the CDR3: TGTGCCTGGAGTGCGAGAAGTTTCGGCGGGGAGCTGTTTTTT. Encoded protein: CAWSARSFGGELFF.

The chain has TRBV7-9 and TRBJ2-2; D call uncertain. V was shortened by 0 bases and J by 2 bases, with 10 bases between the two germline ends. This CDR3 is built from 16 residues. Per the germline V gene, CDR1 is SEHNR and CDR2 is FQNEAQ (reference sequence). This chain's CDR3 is CASSLAPSFNTGELFF. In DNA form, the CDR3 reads TGTGCCAGCAGCTTAGCCCCTTCTTTCAACACCGGGGAGCTGTTTTTT.

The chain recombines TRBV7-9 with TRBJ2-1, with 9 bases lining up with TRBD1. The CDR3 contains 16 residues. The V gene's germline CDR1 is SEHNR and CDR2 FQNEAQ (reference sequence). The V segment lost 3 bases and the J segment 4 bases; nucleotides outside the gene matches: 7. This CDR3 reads CASSLQGQGGYNEQFF. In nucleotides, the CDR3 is TGTGCCAGCAGCTTGCAGGGACAGGGAGGTTACAATGAGCAGTTCTTC.

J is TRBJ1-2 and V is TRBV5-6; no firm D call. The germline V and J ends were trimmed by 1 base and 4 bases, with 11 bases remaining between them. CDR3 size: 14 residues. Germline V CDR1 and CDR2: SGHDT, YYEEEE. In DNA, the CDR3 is TGTGCCAGCAGCTTGATTCGTCTCGGCTATGGCTACACCTTC. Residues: CASSLIRLGYGYTF.

The CDR3 here is CASSVGGRNEQYF. DNA for the CDR3: TGTGCCAGCAGCGTAGGCGGGAGGAACGAGCAGTACTTC. This rearrangement joins TRBV9 to TRBJ2-7; 8 bases agree with TRBD2. The CDR3 extends over 13 amino acids. The junction had 1 base not matched to a gene; V was cut back by 0 bases and J by 5 bases. Germline CDR1 SGDLS, CDR2 YYNGEE.

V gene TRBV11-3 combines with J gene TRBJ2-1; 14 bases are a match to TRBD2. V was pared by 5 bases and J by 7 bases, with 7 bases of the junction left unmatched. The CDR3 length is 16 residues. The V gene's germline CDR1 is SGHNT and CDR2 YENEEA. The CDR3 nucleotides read TGTGCCAGCAGCGTATCCGGGACTAGCGGGAGAAATGAGCAGTTCTTC. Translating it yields CASSVSGTSGRNEQFF.

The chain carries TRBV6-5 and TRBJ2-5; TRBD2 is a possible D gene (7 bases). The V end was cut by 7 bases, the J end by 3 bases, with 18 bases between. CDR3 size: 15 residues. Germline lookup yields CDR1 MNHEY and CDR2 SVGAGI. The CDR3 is CASNKEGGMEETQYF. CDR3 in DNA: TGTGCCAGCAACAAAGAGGGGGGGATGGAAGAGACCCAGTACTTC.

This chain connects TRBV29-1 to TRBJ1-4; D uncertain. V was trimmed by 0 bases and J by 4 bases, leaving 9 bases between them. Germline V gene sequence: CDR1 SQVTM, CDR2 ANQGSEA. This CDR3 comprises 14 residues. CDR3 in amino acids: CSVEEGGLNEKLFF. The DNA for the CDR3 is TGCAGCGTTGAAGAAGGAGGGCTTAATGAAAAACTGTTTTTT.

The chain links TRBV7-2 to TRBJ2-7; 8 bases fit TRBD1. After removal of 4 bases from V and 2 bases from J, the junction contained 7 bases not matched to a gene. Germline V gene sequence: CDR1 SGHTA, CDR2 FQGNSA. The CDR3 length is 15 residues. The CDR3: CASSSGQGRTYEQYF. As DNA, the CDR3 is TGTGCCAGCAGCTCCGGACAGGGAAGAACCTACGAGCAGTACTTC.

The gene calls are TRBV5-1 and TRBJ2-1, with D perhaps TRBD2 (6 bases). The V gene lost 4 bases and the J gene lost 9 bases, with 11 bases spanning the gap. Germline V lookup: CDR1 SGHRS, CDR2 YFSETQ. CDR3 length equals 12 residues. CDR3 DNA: TGCGCCAGCAGCCCCATGGGGGGTGAGCAGTTCTTC. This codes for CASSPMGGEQFF.

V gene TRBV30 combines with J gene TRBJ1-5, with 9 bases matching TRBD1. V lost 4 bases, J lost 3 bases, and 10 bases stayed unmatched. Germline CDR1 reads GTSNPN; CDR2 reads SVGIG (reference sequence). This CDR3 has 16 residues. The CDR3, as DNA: TGTGCCTGGACCCCCCGGGACAGGGCCGCCAATCAGCCCCAGCATTTT. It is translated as CAWTPRDRAANQPQHF.

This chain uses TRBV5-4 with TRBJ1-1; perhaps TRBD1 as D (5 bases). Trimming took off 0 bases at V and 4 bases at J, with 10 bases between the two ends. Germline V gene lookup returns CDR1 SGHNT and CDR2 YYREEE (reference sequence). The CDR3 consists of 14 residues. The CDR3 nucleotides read TGTGCCAGCAGCTTGGCCGGGGGAGGCACTGAAGCTTTCTTT. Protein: CASSLAGGGTEAFF.

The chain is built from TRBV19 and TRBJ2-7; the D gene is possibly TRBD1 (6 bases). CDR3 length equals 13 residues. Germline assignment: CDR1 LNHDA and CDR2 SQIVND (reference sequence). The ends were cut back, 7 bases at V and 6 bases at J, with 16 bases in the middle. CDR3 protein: CASMEQGAAEQYF. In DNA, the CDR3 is TGTGCCAGTATGGAACAGGGAGCTGCCGAGCAGTACTTC.

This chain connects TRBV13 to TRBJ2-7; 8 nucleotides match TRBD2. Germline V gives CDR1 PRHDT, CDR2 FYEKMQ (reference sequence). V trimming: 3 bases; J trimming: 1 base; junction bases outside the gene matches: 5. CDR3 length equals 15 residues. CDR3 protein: CASSFFSGESYEQYF. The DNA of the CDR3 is TGTGCCAGCAGCTTCTTTAGCGGGGAGTCCTACGAGCAGTACTTC.

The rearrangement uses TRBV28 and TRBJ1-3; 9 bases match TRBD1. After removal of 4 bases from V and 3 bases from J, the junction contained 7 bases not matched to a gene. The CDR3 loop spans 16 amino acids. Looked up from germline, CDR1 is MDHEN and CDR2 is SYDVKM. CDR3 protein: CASSSGQGFVGNTIYF. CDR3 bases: TGTGCCAGCAGTTCGGGACAGGGTTTCGTTGGAAACACCATATATTTT.

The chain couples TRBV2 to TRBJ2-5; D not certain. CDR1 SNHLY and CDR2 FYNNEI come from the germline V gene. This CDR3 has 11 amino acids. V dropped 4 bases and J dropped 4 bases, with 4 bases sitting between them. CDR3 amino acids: CASSATETQYF. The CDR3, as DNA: TGTGCCAGCAGTGCTACAGAGACCCAGTACTTC. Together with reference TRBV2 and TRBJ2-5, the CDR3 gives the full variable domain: EPEVTQTPSHQVTQMGQEVILRCVPISNHLYFYWYRQILGQKVEFLVSFYNNEISEKSEIFDDQFSVERPDGSNFTLKIRSTKLEDSAMYFCASSATETQYFGPGTRLLVL.

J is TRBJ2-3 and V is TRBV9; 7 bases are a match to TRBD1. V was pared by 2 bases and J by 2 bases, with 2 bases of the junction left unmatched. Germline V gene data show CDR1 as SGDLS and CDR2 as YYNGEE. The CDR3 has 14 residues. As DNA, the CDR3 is TGTGCCAGCAGCGTTACAGGGGCCACAGATACGCAGTATTTT. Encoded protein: CASSVTGATDTQYF. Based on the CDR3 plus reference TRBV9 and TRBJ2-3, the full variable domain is DSGVTQTPKHLITATGQRVTLRCSPRSGDLSVYWYQQSLDQGLQFLIQYYNGEERAKGNILERFSAQQFPDLHSELNLSSLELGDSALYFCASSVTGATDTQYFGPGTRLTVL.

The CDR3 DNA reads as TGTGCCAGCAAGGCGGGGAACTATGGCTACACCTTC. The encoded protein is CASKAGNYGYTF. This rearrangement joins TRBV6-5 to TRBJ1-2; D is undetermined. The CDR3 is 12 amino acids. In germline, CDR1 is MNHEY, CDR2 SVGAGI. Trimming shortened V by 7 bases and J by 2 bases, and 8 bases separated the two germline ends.

The CDR3 loop is CASGTGTGGGGELFF. The CDR3 DNA is TGTGCTAGTGGCACCGGGACAGGGGGAGGCGGGGAGCTGTTTTTT. This chain uses TRBV12-5 with TRBJ2-2; the match to TRBD1 covers 11 bases. Germline trimming cut 6 bases from V and 7 bases from J; bases unmatched to any gene: 7. CDR3 length: 15 amino acids. In germline, CDR1 is LGHNT, CDR2 FRNRAP.

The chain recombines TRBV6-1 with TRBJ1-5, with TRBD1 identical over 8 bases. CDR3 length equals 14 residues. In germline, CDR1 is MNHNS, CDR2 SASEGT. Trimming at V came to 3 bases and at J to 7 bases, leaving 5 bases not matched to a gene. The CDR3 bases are TGTGCCAGCAGTGACAGGGGGCCCGGACAGCCCCAGCATTTT. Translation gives CASSDRGPGQPQHF.

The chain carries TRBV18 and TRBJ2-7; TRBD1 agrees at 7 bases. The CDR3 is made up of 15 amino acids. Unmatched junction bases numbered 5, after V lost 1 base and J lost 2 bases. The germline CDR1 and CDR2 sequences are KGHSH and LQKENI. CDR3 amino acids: CASSPQGDSAYEQYF. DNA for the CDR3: TGTGCCAGCTCACCACAAGGGGACAGTGCCTACGAGCAGTACTTC.

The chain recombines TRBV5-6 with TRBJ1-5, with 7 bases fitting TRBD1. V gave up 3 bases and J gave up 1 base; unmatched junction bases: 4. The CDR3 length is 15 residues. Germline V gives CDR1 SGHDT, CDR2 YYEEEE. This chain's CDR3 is CASSWGQLSNQPQHF. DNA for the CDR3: TGTGCCAGCAGCTGGGGACAGTTAAGCAATCAGCCCCAGCATTTT.

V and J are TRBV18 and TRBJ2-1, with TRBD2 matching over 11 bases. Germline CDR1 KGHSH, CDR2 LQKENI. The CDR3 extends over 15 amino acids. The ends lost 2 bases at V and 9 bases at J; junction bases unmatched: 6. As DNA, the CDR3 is TGTGCCAGCTCACCAATAGCGGGAGGGCCGAGTGAGCAGTTCTTC. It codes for CASSPIAGGPSEQFF.

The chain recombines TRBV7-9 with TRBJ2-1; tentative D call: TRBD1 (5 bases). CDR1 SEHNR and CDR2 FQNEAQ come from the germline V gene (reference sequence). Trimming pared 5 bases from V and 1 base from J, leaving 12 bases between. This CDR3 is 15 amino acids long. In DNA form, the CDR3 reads TGTGCCAGCAGCCCCGAAGGGGTATCCTACAATGAGCAGTTCTTC. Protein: CASSPEGVSYNEQFF.